The rows below give T cell receptor beta chains drawn from one sample of a study of beta chain features in type 1 diabetes. Here immunoSEQ multiplex PCR was the method, and the copy in TCRdb shows in-frame clones only, minus some. The table includes about 150,000 clones, approximately 8.1% detected once. Sequenced: central memory CD4+ T cells from blood. The receptor set was obtained from a middle-aged woman with type 1 diabetes. Each CDR3 is given with its conserved first and last residue. Fields, in order: V gene, CDR3 length, clone size, J gene, D gene, CDR3 DNA, CDR3 protein. A D gene is named only where the DNA matches it firmly. Size is omitted from some rows. Given values are once, few, many or a class for expanded clones.

>TRBV6-6|15|few|TRBJ2-2|TRBD1
TGTGCCAGCAGTCACGGACAGGGGAGCACCGGGGAGCTGTTTTTT
CASSHGQGSTGELFF
>TRBV15|14|few|TRBJ2-7|-
TGTGCCACCAGCAGAGACGAGGTCCTAAGAGAGCAGTACTTC
CATSRDEVLREQYF
>TRBV5-1|13|few|TRBJ1-2|TRBD1
TGCGCCAGCAGCTGGGACAGGGATGATGGCTACACCTTC
CASSWDRDDGYTF
>TRBV11-2|15|-|TRBJ2-7|TRBD1
TGTGCCAGCAGCACCGCCGGGACAGGGGCCTACGAGCAGTACTTC
CASSTAGTGAYEQYF
>TRBV19|14|-|TRBJ2-5|TRBD1
TGTGCCAGTAAAGTACAGGGGTCACAAGAGACCCAGTACTTC
CASKVQGSQETQYF
>TRBV21-1|19|-|TRBJ1-2|-
TGTGCCAGCAGCAAAAGCGGACCCCGGGACAGGGGCCGCCCGGGTGGCTACACCTTC
CASSKSGPRDRGRPGGYTF
>TRBV7-8|18|few|TRBJ2-2|-
TGTGCCAGCAGCCCCCACCAAGGAGGGCCATCGGACACCGGGGAGCTGTTTTTT
CASSPHQGGPSDTGELFF
>TRBV7-6|13|few|TRBJ1-1|-
TGTGCCAGCAGCCGGGACTCCAACACTGAAGCTTTCTTT
CASSRDSNTEAFF
>TRBV4-3|14|-|TRBJ2-7|TRBD1
TGCGCCAGCAGCCCGGGACAGGCCGGCTACGAGCAGTACTTC
CASSPGQAGYEQYF
>TRBV30|15|-|TRBJ2-1|-
TGTGCCTGGACCCAGAGAGGGAGGTCCTACAATGAGCAGTTCTTC
CAWTQRGRSYNEQFF
>TRBV29-1|15|-|TRBJ1-3|TRBD1
TGCAGCGCTGTGGACAGGGCCGTCCTTGGAAACACCATATATTTT
CSAVDRAVLGNTIYF
>TRBV30|13|-|TRBJ2-7|TRBD2
TGTGCCTGGACTGGACTAGCGGGCTACGAGCAGTACTTC
CAWTGLAGYEQYF
>TRBV7-9|14|-|TRBJ1-1|TRBD1
TGTGCCAGCAGCCTGGGACAGGGGAACACTGAAGCTTTCTTT
CASSLGQGNTEAFF
>TRBV2|17|-|TRBJ1-6|-
TGTGCCAGCAGTGAAGCTGAAGGGGGCTCCTATAATTCACCCCTCCACTTT
CASSEAEGGSYNSPLHF
>TRBV5-1|18|-|TRBJ2-6|TRBD1
TGCGCCAGCAGCCATTCCGGGACAGGGGTTTCGCGGGCCAACGTCCTGACTTTC
CASSHSGTGVSRANVLTF
>TRBV6-5|14|-|TRBJ1-2|TRBD1
TGTGCCAGCACCCCGCGACAGGGCTTGGATGGCTACACCTTC
CASTPRQGLDGYTF
>TRBV19|14|few|TRBJ1-1|-
TGTGCCAGTAGTATATCCGTCTCTAACACTGAAGCTTTCTTT
CASSISVSNTEAFF
>TRBV9|15|few|TRBJ2-3|TRBD2
TGTGCCAGCAGTGTTAGCGGGAGGGTCGCTGATACGCAGTATTTT
CASSVSGRVADTQYF
>TRBV9|15|-|TRBJ2-4|-
TGTGCCAGCAGCGTGGGGGACTTAGCCAAAAACATTCAGTACTTC
CASSVGDLAKNIQYF
>TRBV29-1|14|few|TRBJ1-2|TRBD1
TGCAGCGCCTTTAGACAGGGGGCTGACTATGGCTACACCTTC
CSAFRQGADYGYTF
>TRBV7-9|14|-|TRBJ1-6|-
TGTGCCAGCAGCTTAGCAGGGGCTAATTCACCCCTCCACTTT
CASSLAGANSPLHF
>TRBV6-1|13|few|TRBJ2-5|-
TGTGCCAGCAGGAGGGTAGCCCAAGAGACCCAGTACTTC
CASRRVAQETQYF
>TRBV29-1|14|few|TRBJ1-2|-
TGCAGCGTTGTAACCGGAGCCGCTAACTATGGCTACACCTTC
CSVVTGAANYGYTF
>TRBV4-3|15|few|TRBJ1-1|-
TGCGCCAGCAGCCAAGAAGAACAGCTGAACACTGAAGCTTTCTTT
CASSQEEQLNTEAFF
>TRBV28|13|-|TRBJ1-3|-
TGTGCCAGCACCTTTTCCTCTGGAAACACCATATATTTT
CASTFSSGNTIYF
>TRBV5-1|16|few|TRBJ2-5|-
TGCGCCAGCACCTTTCTGACCGCGGGACAGTCTAAGACCCAGTACTTC
CASTFLTAGQSKTQYF
>TRBV15|17|-|TRBJ1-6|TRBD1
TGTGCCACCAGCAGAGCACGGGGAGGACAGGACGATTCACCCCTCCACTTT
CATSRARGGQDDSPLHF
>TRBV7-2|15|-|TRBJ2-7|TRBD2
TGTGCCAGCAGCTTAGCACTAGCGCCCCTATACGAGCAGTACTTC
CASSLALAPLYEQYF
>TRBV6-6|14|few|TRBJ2-7|TRBD2
TGTGCCAGCAGTAGGGGAGGGAGCTCCTACGAGCAGTACTTC
CASSRGGSSYEQYF
>TRBV2|13|-|TRBJ1-1|-
TGTGCCAGCAGTGTTAGGGGAAACACTGAAGCTTTCTTT
CASSVRGNTEAFF
>TRBV28|14|few|TRBJ1-5|-
TGTGCCAGCAGCCAGGGGAGTACCAATCAGCCCCAGCATTTT
CASSQGSTNQPQHF
>TRBV25-1|15|-|TRBJ2-3|-
TGTGCCAGCAGTGAGGCGGGGATAGGGGCGAGTACGCAGTATTTT
CASSEAGIGASTQYF
>TRBV6-5|13|-|TRBJ2-3|TRBD2
TGTGCCAGCAGTTACGGTATAGCGGGTACGCAGTATTTT
CASSYGIAGTQYF
>TRBV9|12|-|TRBJ1-2|-
TGTGCCAGCAGCTCGGACAGCGATGGCTACACCTTC
CASSSDSDGYTF
>TRBV2|14|few|TRBJ2-1|TRBD2
TGTGCCAGCAGTGGTGGACTAGCGGTCAATGAGCAGTTCTTC
CASSGGLAVNEQFF
>TRBV7-3|17|-|TRBJ2-5|TRBD2
TGTGCCAGCAGCTCCGGGACTAGCGGGCGTTGGGAAGAGACCCAGTACTTC
CASSSGTSGRWEETQYF
>TRBV28|14|-|TRBJ2-7|TRBD2
TGTGCCAGCAGTTCAGCGGGAGGGCTTTACGAGCAGTACTTC
CASSSAGGLYEQYF
>TRBV29-1|13|few|TRBJ1-3|-
TGCAGCGTTGGAGTGAGCTCTGGAAACACCATATATTTT
CSVGVSSGNTIYF
>TRBV28|14|-|TRBJ1-6|TRBD1
TGTGCCAGCGGAAACCCAGGGGGCCTGACACCCCTCCACTTT
CASGNPGGLTPLHF
>TRBV18|15|-|TRBJ1-1|-
TGTGCCAGCTCACCGCGACAGCCCGCGAACACTGAAGCTTTCTTT
CASSPRQPANTEAFF